Sequencing of this TCR beta chain was carried out in a study of T cell responses to AZD1222 COVID-19 vaccine. As concerns this clone: Its target is not known.

Findings of the study overall: Breadth and depth of Spike-specific TCRs rose after two AZD1222 doses. Females outnumbered males among donors, who were mostly white British; clonal diversity was possibly underestimated. At baseline, seropositivity was found in only six or seven AZD1222 recipients. Reports indicate that nearly half of spike-specific TCRs are directed at unmutated variant regions.

The CDR3 consists of 15 residues. Per germline, CDR1 SGHVS and CDR2 FNYEAQ. J gave up 2 bases and V 4 bases, and 3 bases lay outside the gene matches. TCRdb keeps only in-frame clones here, not all; method: immunoSEQ multiplex PCR. The data contain about 72,000 clones, about nine tenths of them singletons. The chain employs TRBV7-6 and TRBJ2-3; 10 nucleotides agree with TRBD1. This clonotype originated in an adult in good health. The sequencing used peripheral blood, collected on day 0 of AZD1222 vaccination. The CDR3 loop reads CASSSGTGVTDTQYF. The CDR3 DNA reads as TGTGCCAGCAGCTCCGGGACAGGGGTCACAGATACGCAGTATTTT.